Included here is one TCR beta chain sequence, with context. The CDR3 extends 3 residues past the end of the read, so its final part is completed from the germline J gene. Profiling relied on immunoSEQ multiplex PCR, and the TCRdb table lists in-frame clones only, not all of them. This sample contains around 19,000 clones. The CDR3 loop spans 12 amino acids. Deletions cut 5 bases from V and 3 bases from J, with 5 bases between. CDR1 is SNHLY, CDR2 FYNNEI, per germline. The data are from a study of T cells in women clearing cervical HPV infection. This clonotype originated in a woman aged 18 to 69 with a cervical HPV16 infection that either progressed to CIN3+ or cleared (not recorded which). The J gene is TRBJ1-5, the V gene TRBV2; no reliable D call. What was sequenced was blood buffy coat. The chain's CDR3 is CASSRPNQPQHF. The sequenced CDR3 bases are TGTGCCAGCAGTCGTCCCAATCAGCCC.